The 2 T cell receptor beta chains below all came from one sample that was sequenced in a study of PD-1 blockade in classical Hodgkin lymphoma. In every patient, relapse followed autologous stem cell transplantation, while exposure to brentuximab vedotin differed. The repertoire was sequenced with immunoSEQ multiplex PCR; TCRdb's copy has only in-frame clones and lacks some. The sample shows 45,000 to 55,000 clones, 65% to 85% of them seen only once. Sequencing used peripheral blood mononuclear cells (PBMCs), obtained at baseline. Every receptor here comes from a human donor with classical Hodgkin lymphoma.

The chain's CDR3 is CASSSLDGALGQPQHF. CDR3 in DNA: TGTGCCAGTAGTTCACTTGACGGTGCCCTCGGTCAGCCCCAGCATTTT. The rearrangement joins TRBV19 to TRBJ1-5; D call uncertain. The germline gives CDR1 LNHDA, CDR2 SQIVND (reference sequence). With 5 bases removed from V and 6 bases from J, the gap between germline ends came to 20 bases. This CDR3 comprises 16 residues.

This clone was seen only once. The chain uses TRBV30 and TRBJ1-6, with no clear D. V was cut by 1 base and J by 0 bases, with 7 bases left in between. CDR3 length: 15 amino acids. Germline CDR1 GTSNPN, CDR2 SVGIG (reference sequence). CDR3 in DNA: TGTGCCTGGAGTGAGGGTAGCTCCTATAATTCACCCCTCCACTTT. This encodes CAWSEGSSYNSPLHF.